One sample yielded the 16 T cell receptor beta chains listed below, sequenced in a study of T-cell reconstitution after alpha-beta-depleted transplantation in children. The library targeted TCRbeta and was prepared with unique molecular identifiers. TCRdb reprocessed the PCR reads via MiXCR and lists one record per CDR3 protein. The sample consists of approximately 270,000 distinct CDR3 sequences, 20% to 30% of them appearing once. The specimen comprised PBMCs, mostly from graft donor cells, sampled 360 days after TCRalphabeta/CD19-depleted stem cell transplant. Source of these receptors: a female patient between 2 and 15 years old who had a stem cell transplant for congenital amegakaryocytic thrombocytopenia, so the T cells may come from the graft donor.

This CDR3 reads CASSSGEAANEKLFF. CDR3 nucleotides: TGTGCCAGCAGCTCGGGCGAAGCGGCTAATGAAAAACTGTTTTTT. The chain is built from TRBV5-8 and TRBJ1-4; D not certain. Trimming cost V 3 bases and J 3 bases, with 12 bases left between them. The CDR3 is 15 amino acids. The germline V gene encodes CDR1 SGHTS and CDR2 YDEGEE.

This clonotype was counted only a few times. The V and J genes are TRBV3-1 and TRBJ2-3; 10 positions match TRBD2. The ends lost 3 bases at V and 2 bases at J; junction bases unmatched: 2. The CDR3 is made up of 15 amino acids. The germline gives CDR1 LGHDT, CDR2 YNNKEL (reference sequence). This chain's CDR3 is CASSHSGGNTDTQYF. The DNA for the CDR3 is TGTGCCAGCAGCCATAGCGGGGGGAACACAGATACGCAGTATTTT.

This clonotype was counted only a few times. CDR3: CASSLTGRAYGYTF. The CDR3 nucleotides read TGTGCCAGCAGCTTGACAGGGCGGGCGTATGGCTACACCTTC. This chain uses TRBV6-1 with TRBJ1-2; 7 bases are shared with TRBD1. Unmatched junction bases numbered 9, after V lost 6 bases and J lost 5 bases. The CDR3 is made up of 14 amino acids. Per the germline V gene, CDR1 is MNHNS and CDR2 is SASEGT.

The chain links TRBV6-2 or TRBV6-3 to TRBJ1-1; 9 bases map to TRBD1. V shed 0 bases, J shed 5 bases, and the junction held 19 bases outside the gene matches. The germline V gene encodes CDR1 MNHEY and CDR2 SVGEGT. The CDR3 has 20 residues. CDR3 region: CASSYSTLGTGRGGETEAFF. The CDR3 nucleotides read TGTGCCAGCAGTTACTCAACCCTAGGGACAGGGCGAGGCGGTGAGACTGAAGCTTTCTTT.

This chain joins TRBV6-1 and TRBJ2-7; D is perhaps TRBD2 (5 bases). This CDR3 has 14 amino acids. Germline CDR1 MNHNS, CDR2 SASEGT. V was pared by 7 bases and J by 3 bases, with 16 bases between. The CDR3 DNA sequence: TGTGCCAGCACCTTTGGGCGGGCTTACTACGAGCAGTACTTC. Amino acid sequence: CASTFGRAYYEQYF.

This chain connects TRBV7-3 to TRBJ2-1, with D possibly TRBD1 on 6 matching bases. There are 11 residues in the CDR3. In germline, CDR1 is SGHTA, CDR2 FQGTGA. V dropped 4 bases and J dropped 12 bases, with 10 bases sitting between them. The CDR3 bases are TGTGCCAGCAGCTCCGGGACAACGCAGTTCTTC. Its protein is CASSSGTTQFF. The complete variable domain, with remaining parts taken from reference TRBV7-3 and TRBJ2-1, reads GAGVSQTPSNKVTEKGKYVELRCDPISGHTALYWYRQSLGQGPEFLIYFQGTGAADDSGLPNDRFFAVRPEGSVSTLKIQRTERGDSAVYLCASSSGTTQFFGPGTRLTVL.

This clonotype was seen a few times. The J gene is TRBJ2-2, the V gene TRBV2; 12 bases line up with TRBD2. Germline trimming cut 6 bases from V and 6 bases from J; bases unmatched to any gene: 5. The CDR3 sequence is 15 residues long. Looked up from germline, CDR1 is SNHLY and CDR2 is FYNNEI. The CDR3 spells CASRRLAGEAGELFF. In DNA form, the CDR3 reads TGTGCCAGCAGAAGACTAGCGGGAGAAGCCGGGGAGCTGTTTTTT.

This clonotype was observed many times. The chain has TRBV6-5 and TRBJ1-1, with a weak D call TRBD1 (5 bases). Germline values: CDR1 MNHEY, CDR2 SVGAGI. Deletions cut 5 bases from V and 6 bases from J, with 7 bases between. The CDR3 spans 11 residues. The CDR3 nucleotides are TGTGCCAGCAGTAAGGGGTCTGAAGCTTTCTTT. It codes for CASSKGSEAFF.

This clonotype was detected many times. CDR3: CSARDPNTEAFF. CDR3 nucleotide sequence: TGCAGTGCTAGAGATCCGAACACTGAAGCTTTCTTT. The chain is built from TRBV20-1 and TRBJ1-1, with D hard to call. Trimming took off 0 bases at V and 1 base at J, with 3 bases between the two ends. The CDR3 length is 12 residues. CDR1 DFQATT and CDR2 SNEGSKA come from the germline V gene (reference sequence).

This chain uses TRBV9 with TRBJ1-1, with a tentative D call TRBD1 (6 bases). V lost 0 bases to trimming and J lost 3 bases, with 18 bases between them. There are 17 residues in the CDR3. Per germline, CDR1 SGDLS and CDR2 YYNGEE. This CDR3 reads CASSVDLGGRPDTEAFF. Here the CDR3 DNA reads TGTGCCAGCAGCGTAGATTTGGGGGGGCGTCCCGACACTGAAGCTTTCTTT.

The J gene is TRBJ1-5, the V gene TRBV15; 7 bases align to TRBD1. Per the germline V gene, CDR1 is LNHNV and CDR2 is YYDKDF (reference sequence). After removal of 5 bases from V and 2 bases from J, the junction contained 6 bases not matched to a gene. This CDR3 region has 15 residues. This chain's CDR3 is CATSWRQGRNQPQHF. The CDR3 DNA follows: TGTGCCACCAGCTGGAGACAGGGTCGCAATCAGCCCCAGCATTTT.

The CDR3 coding sequence is TGTGCCACCAGTGATCACGGGAGTAGAAAAGATACGCAGTATTTT. As protein: CATSDHGSRKDTQYF. The chain combines TRBV24-1 with TRBJ2-3; D might be TRBD2 (6 bases). The CDR3 sequence is 15 residues long. Germline V lookup: CDR1 KGHDR, CDR2 SFDVKD. Trimming took 3 bases from V and 5 from J, leaving 14 bases between them.

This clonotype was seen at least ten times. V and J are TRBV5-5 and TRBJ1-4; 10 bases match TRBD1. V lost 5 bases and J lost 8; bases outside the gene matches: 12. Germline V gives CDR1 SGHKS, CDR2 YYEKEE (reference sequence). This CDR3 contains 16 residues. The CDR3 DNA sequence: TGTGCCAGCAGGCACCCCGTGGGACAGGGGACCGAAAAACTGTTTTTT. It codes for CASRHPVGQGTEKLFF.

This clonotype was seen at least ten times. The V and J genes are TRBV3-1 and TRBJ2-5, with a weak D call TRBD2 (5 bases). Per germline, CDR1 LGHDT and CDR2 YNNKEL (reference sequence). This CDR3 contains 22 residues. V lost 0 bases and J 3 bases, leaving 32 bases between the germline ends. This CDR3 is CASSQDGGQPVSLTLHEETQYF. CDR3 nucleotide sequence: TGTGCCAGCAGCCAAGATGGCGGGCAGCCAGTTTCTCTCACTTTGCATGAAGAGACCCAGTACTTC.

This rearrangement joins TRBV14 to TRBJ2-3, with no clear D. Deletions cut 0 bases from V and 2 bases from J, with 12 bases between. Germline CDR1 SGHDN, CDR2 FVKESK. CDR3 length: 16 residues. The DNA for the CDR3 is TGTGCCAGCAGCCAAGAGTTGGTCAGTCACACAGATACGCAGTATTTT. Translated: CASSQELVSHTDTQYF.

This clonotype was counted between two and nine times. The CDR3 region has the DNA TGTGCCAGCAGCAAAGTTATTCGGACTAGCGGGATGAACCAAGAGACCCAGTACTTC. Translating gives CASSKVIRTSGMNQETQYF. The chain recombines TRBV21-1 with TRBJ2-5; TRBD2, the D gene given by the table, was not confirmed from the DNA. TRBV21-1 is a known pseudogene. The CDR3 is made up of 19 amino acids.